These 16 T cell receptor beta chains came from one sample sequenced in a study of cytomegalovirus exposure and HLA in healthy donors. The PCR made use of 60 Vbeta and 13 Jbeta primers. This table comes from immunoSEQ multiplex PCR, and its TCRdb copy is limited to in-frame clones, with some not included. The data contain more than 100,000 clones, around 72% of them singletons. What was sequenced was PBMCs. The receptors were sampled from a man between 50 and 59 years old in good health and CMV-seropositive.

The CDR3 DNA reads as TGCGCCAGCAGCTTGGGGCAGGGGCGAGAAGCTTTCTTT. It specifies CASSLGQGREAFF. The chain has TRBV5-1 and TRBJ1-1; weak D call: TRBD1 (6 bases). Germline lookup yields CDR1 SGHRS and CDR2 YFSETQ. The CDR3 has 13 amino acids. The ends were cut back, 0 bases at V and 8 bases at J, with 11 bases in the middle.

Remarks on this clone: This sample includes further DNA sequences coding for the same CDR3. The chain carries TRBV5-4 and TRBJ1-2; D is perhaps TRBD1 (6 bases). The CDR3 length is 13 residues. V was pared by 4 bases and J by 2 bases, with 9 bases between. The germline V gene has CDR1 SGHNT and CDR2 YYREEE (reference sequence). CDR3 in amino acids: CASSLDSNYGYTF. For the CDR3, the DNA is TGTGCCAGCAGCCTGGACAGCAACTATGGCTACACCTTC.

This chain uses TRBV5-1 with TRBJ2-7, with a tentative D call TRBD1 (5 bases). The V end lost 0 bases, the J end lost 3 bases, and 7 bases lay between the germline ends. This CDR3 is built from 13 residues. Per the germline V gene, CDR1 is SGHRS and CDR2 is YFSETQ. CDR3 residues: CASSLAGIYEQYF. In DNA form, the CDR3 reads TGCGCCAGCAGCTTGGCAGGGATCTACGAGCAGTACTTC.

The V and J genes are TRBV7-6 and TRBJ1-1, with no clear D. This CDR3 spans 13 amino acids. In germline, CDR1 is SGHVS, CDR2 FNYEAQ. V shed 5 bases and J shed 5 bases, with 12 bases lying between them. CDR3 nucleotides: TGTGCCAGCAGCCCGACCCGAGGAACTGAAGCTTTCTTT. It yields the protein CASSPTRGTEAFF.

This CDR3 reads CASSVRTSDYNEQFF. The CDR3 DNA sequence: TGTGCCAGCAGCGTGCGGACTAGCGATTACAATGAGCAGTTCTTC. V is TRBV11-2 and J is TRBJ2-1; 9 bases agree with TRBD2. V trimming: 5 bases; J trimming: 4 bases; junction bases outside the gene matches: 6. The length of the CDR3 is 15 residues. Germline values: CDR1 SGHAT, CDR2 FQNNGV.

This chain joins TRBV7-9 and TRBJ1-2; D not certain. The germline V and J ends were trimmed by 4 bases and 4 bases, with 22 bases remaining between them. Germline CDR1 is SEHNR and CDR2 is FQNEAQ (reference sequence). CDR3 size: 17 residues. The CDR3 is CASSSLAGQSAGYGYTF. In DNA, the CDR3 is TGTGCCAGCAGCTCCCTAGCGGGTCAATCAGCGGGCTATGGCTACACCTTC. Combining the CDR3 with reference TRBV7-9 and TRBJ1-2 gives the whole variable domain DTGVSQNPRHKITKRGQNVTFRCDPISEHNRLYWYRQTLGQGPEFLTYFQNEAQLEKSRLLSDRFSAERPKGSFSTLEIQRTEQGDSAMYLCASSSLAGQSAGYGYTFGSGTRLTVV.

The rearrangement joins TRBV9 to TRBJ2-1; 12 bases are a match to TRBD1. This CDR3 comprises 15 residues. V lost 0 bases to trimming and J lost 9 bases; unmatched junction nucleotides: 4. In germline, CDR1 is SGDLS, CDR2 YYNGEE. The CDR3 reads CASSVAGTGGSEQFF. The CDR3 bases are TGTGCCAGCAGCGTAGCGGGGACAGGGGGCAGTGAGCAGTTCTTC.

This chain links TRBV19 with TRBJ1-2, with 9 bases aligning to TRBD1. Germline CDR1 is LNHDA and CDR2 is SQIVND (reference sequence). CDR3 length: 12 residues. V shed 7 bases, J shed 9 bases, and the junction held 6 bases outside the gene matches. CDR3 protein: CASTLDRGSYTF. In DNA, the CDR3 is TGTGCCAGTACCCTGGACAGGGGAAGCTACACCTTC.

The CDR3 reads CASSIGPGFGSETQYF. The CDR3 DNA sequence: TGTGCCAGTAGTATAGGTCCGGGATTTGGCAGTGAGACCCAGTACTTC. This chain uses TRBV19 with TRBJ2-5; perhaps TRBD2 as D (5 bases). Trimming pared 1 base from V and 5 bases from J, leaving 17 bases between. The germline V gene has CDR1 LNHDA and CDR2 SQIVND (reference sequence). The CDR3 extends over 16 amino acids.

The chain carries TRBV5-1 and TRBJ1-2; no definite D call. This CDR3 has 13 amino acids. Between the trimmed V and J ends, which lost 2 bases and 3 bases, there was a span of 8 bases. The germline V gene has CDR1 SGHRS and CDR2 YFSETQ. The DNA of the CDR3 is TGCGCCAGCAGCTTAATCGGTGACTATGGCTACACCTTC. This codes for CASSLIGDYGYTF.

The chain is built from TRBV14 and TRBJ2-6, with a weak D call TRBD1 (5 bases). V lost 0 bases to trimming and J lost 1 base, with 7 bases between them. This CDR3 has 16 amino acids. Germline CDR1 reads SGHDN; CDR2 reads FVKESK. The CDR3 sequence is CASSQDPGSGANVLTF. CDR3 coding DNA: TGTGCCAGCAGCCAAGACCCAGGGTCTGGGGCCAACGTCCTGACTTTC.

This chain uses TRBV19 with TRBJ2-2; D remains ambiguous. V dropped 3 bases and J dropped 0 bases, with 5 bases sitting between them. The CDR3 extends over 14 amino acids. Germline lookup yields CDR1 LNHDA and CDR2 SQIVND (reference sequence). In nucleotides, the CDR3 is TGTGCCAGTAGTATTAGAGCGAACACCGGGGAGCTGTTTTTT. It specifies CASSIRANTGELFF.

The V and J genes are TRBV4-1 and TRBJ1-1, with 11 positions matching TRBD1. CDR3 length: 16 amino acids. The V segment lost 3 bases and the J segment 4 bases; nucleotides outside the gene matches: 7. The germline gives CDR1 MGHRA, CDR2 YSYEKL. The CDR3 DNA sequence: TGCGCCAGCAGCCAGAGGGACAGGGGGGATTTCACTGAAGCTTTCTTT. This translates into CASSQRDRGDFTEAFF.

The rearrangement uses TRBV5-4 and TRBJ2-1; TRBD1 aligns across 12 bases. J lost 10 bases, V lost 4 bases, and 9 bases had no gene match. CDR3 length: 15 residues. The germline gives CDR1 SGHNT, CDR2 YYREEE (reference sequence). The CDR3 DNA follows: TGTGCCAGCAGCATCCGGGACAGGGGGCGCGGAGAGCAGTTCTTC. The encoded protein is CASSIRDRGRGEQFF.

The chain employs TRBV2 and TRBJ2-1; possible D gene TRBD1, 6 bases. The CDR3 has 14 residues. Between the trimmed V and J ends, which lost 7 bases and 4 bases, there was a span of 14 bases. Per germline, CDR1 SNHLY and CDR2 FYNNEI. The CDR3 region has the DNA TGTGCCAGCAACCGCCAGGGGAGTTACAATGAGCAGTTCTTC. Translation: CASNRQGSYNEQFF.

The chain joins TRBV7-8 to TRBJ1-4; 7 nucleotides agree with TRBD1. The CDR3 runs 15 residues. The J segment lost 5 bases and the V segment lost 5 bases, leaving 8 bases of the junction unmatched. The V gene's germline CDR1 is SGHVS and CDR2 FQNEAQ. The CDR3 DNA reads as TGTGCCAGCAGCAGAAACAGGGGTAAAAATGAAAAACTGTTTTTT. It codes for CASSRNRGKNEKLFF.